The source of this TCR beta chain is a study of blood T cell repertoires in COVID-19. Overall study context: Whether acute or convalescent, the COVID-19 samples came from the United States, Italy and Spain. T cells, B-cell-depleted T cells, or PBMCs supplied cDNA or gDNA.

Germline V gives CDR1 LGHDT, CDR2 YNNKEL (reference sequence). This CDR3 is 14 amino acids long. The germline V and J ends were trimmed by 1 base and 5 bases, with 11 bases remaining between them. In the original processing: Reference gene primer amplification in the assay estimated nucleated cell counts. Repertoires were generated with immunoSEQ multiplex PCR, while TCRdb's copy carries only in-frame clones and drops some. V and J calls and clone size follow that table, whereas D and trimming were derived from the DNA. The sample includes under 150,000 clones, 84% of them seen just once. Sequences were obtained from peripheral blood. This sequence originates from a woman of 80 years or more in a cohort sampled during active or convalescent COVID-19. This chain connects TRBV3-1 (or the pseudogene TRBV3-2) to TRBJ2-5, with TRBD1 as a possible D gene (6 bases). The DNA for the CDR3 is TGTGCCAGCAGCCAAGGTCCCAGGGGTGAGACCCAGTACTTC. Protein sequence: CASSQGPRGETQYF.